Listed below are T cell receptor beta chains from one sample, sequenced in a study of cytomegalovirus exposure and HLA in healthy donors. TCRdb's copy holds only in-frame clones and misses some; the assay was immunoSEQ multiplex PCR. The sample carries around 64,000 clones, 70% to 90% recorded once. Sample: PBMCs. The receptors here all came from a woman in her 30s in good health and CMV-seronegative. The CDR3 runs from the conserved cysteine through the conserved F or W. A D gene is named only where the DNA matches it firmly. Not all rows give a size; the values are once, few, many and, for expanded clones, a class.

TRBV6-6	TRBJ1-1	NA	NA	14	CASIGHLLNTEAFF	TGTGCCAGCATTGGACACCTACTGAACACTGAAGCTTTCTTT
TRBV5-1	TRBJ2-7	once	NA	14	CASSRSDSHYEQYF	TGCGCCAGCAGCAGGTCGGACAGTCACTACGAGCAGTACTTC
TRBV5-6	TRBJ2-5	NA	TRBD1	15	CASSFGTGGMETQYF	TGTGCCAGCAGCTTTGGTACAGGGGGCATGGAGACCCAGTACTTC
TRBV19	TRBJ1-1	few	TRBD1	16	CASSPRTGPMNTEAFF	TGTGCCAGTAGTCCCCGGACAGGGCCCATGAACACTGAAGCTTTCTTT
TRBV7-2	TRBJ1-5	NA	NA	13	CASSLTGLGPQHF	TGTGCCAGCAGCTTGACAGGCCTCGGGCCCCAGCATTTT
TRBV9	TRBJ2-7	once	TRBD2	14	CASSVGAPGREQYF	TGTGCCAGCAGCGTAGGGGCACCCGGGAGGGAGCAGTACTTC
TRBV30	TRBJ1-5	NA	NA	12	CAWSYSNQPQHF	TGTGCCTGGAGCTATAGCAATCAGCCCCAGCATTTT
TRBV7-9	TRBJ1-3	NA	NA	13	CSGVRGSGNTIYF	TGTTCCGGCGTTCGGGGCTCTGGAAACACCATATATTTT
TRBV13	TRBJ1-1	NA	NA	12	CASSPLSSEAFF	TGTGCCAGCAGCCCCTTATCTTCTGAAGCTTTCTTT
TRBV4-2	TRBJ2-7	NA	TRBD2	17	CASSQEGLAGGHHEQYF	TGTGCCAGCAGCCAAGAGGGACTAGCGGGAGGTCACCACGAGCAGTACTTC
TRBV7-3	TRBJ1-2	NA	TRBD1	13	CASSPGQGDGYTF	TGTGCCAGCAGCCCCGGACAGGGCGATGGCTACACCTTC
TRBV12-5	TRBJ2-6	NA	NA	17	CASGLGQGDGGANVLTF	TGTGCTAGTGGTTTAGGGCAGGGTGACGGTGGGGCCAACGTCCTGACTTTC
TRBV27	TRBJ2-7	NA	TRBD2	15	CASSLLGEGTYEQYF	TGTGCCAGCAGTTTACTGGGGGAGGGTACCTACGAGCAGTACTTC
TRBV7-9	TRBJ2-7	NA	TRBD1	13	CASRGQESYEQYF	TGTGCCAGCAGGGGACAGGAGTCCTACGAGCAGTACTTC
TRBV7-2	TRBJ2-7	NA	NA	14	CASSLGRQTYEQYF	TGTGCCAGCAGCTTAGGTAGACAGACCTACGAGCAGTACTTC
TRBV4-1	TRBJ2-1	once	NA	16	CASSDLTRSSYNEQFF	TGCGCCAGCAGTGATTTGACTAGGAGCTCCTACAATGAGCAGTTCTTC
TRBV5-4	TRBJ2-1	NA	TRBD2	15	CASSFGLAGDNEQFF	TGTGCCAGCAGCTTTGGACTAGCGGGGGACAATGAGCAGTTCTTC
TRBV6-4	TRBJ2-1	NA	TRBD1	14	CASSGGTGGNEQFF	TGTGCCAGCAGTGGGGGGACAGGGGGCAATGAGCAGTTCTTC
TRBV7-9	TRBJ1-6	NA	NA	17	CASSLVTGFSYNSPLHF	TGTGCCAGCAGCTTAGTTACAGGCTTCTCCTATAATTCACCCCTCCACTTT
TRBV4-3	TRBJ2-7	NA	NA	15	CASSLRTGTSYEQYF	TGCGCCAGCAGCCTCCGAACGGGTACCTCCTACGAGCAGTACTTC
TRBV4-1	TRBJ1-2	NA	TRBD1	14	CASSQISGGRGYTF	TGCGCCAGCAGCCAAATCTCAGGGGGCCGGGGGTACACCTTC
TRBV18	TRBJ1-1	NA	NA	14	CASSETIKNTEAFF	TGTGCCAGCTCCGAGACAATCAAGAACACTGAAGCTTTCTTT
TRBV30	TRBJ2-1	NA	NA	11	CAWSQYNEQFF	TGTGCCTGGAGCCAATACAATGAGCAGTTCTTC
TRBV6-1	TRBJ2-1	NA	NA	15	CASSEAGVGGNEQFF	TGTGCCAGCAGTGAAGCGGGAGTGGGCGGCAATGAGCAGTTCTTC
TRBV2	TRBJ1-5	NA	NA	15	CASRGSSYSNQPQHF	TGTGCCAGCCGGGGGTCATCGTATAGCAATCAGCCCCAGCATTTT
TRBV15	TRBJ2-5	NA	TRBD2	16	CATSREMAGDQETQYF	TGTGCCACCAGCAGAGAGATGGCGGGAGACCAAGAGACCCAGTACTTC
TRBV5-6	TRBJ1-2	NA	NA	14	CASSLDRYNYGYTF	TGTGCCAGCAGCTTGGACAGGTATAACTATGGCTACACCTTC
TRBV6-4	TRBJ2-5	NA	TRBD1	14	CASSATAEGATQYF	TGTGCCAGCAGTGCCACCGCAGAGGGGGCGACCCAGTACTTC
TRBV15	TRBJ2-7	NA	NA	15	CATSRVGRGSYEQYF	TGTGCCACCAGCAGAGTAGGGAGAGGGTCCTACGAGCAGTACTTC
TRBV5-5	TRBJ2-7	NA	NA	14	CASSLDFRGYEQYF	TGTGCCAGCAGCTTGGATTTCAGGGGTTACGAGCAGTACTTC
TRBV7-9	TRBJ2-7	NA	TRBD1	15	CASSLAQGAMREQYF	TGTGCCAGCAGCTTAGCCCAGGGGGCCATGCGCGAGCAGTACTTC
TRBV28	TRBJ1-5	NA	NA	15	CASSLGQGYRQPQHF	TGTGCCAGCAGTTTAGGGCAGGGGTACCGTCAGCCCCAGCATTTT
TRBV28	TRBJ2-3	NA	NA	19	CASSFLGGGAAGVGDTQYF	TGTGCCAGCAGTTTTTTGGGGGGGGGCGCCGCGGGAGTGGGAGATACGCAGTATTTT
TRBV19	TRBJ1-5	NA	NA	16	CASSTNREWSNQPQHF	TGTGCCAGTAGTACGAACAGGGAATGGAGCAATCAGCCCCAGCATTTT
TRBV11-2	TRBJ2-1	NA	NA	13	CASSSGQLNEQFF	TGTGCCAGCAGCTCCGGACAGCTCAATGAGCAGTTCTTC
TRBV7-2	TRBJ2-5	NA	TRBD1	14	CASSSNRGAETQYF	TGTGCCAGCAGCTCCAACAGGGGGGCAGAGACCCAGTACTTC
TRBV9	TRBJ1-6	NA	TRBD1	16	CASSVGQGARHSPLHF	TGTGCCAGCAGCGTAGGGCAGGGGGCGAGACATTCACCCCTCCACTTT
TRBV28	TRBJ1-1	NA	NA	13	CASSSDTNTEAFF	TGTGCCAGCAGTTCCGACACGAACACTGAAGCTTTCTTT
TRBV4-2	TRBJ2-1	NA	TRBD2	15	CASSHLAGSYNEQFF	TGTGCCAGCAGCCATCTAGCGGGAAGCTACAATGAGCAGTTCTTC
TRBV19	TRBJ2-7	NA	TRBD2	14	CASSPGLAGVVQYF	TGTGCCAGTAGCCCTGGACTAGCGGGAGTAGTGCAGTACTTC
TRBV6-6	TRBJ1-4	few	NA	12	CASSRPEEKLFF	TGTGCCAGCAGCCGCCCGGAGGAAAAACTGTTTTTT
TRBV19	TRBJ1-3	NA	NA	14	CASSMTVSGNTIYF	TGTGCCAGTAGTATGACAGTGTCTGGAAACACCATATATTTT
TRBV7-6	TRBJ2-6	NA	NA	15	CASSVDSSGANVLTF	TGTGCCAGCAGCGTAGACAGCTCTGGGGCCAACGTCCTGACTTTC
TRBV28	TRBJ1-5	NA	NA	17	CASSLRQRAGPNQPQHF	TGTGCCAGCAGTTTGAGACAGCGCGCGGGACCAAATCAGCCCCAGCATTTT
TRBV4-2	TRBJ2-2	NA	TRBD2	16	CASSHLGLAVNGELFF	TGTGCCAGCAGCCACTTGGGACTAGCTGTTAACGGGGAGCTGTTTTTT
TRBV9	TRBJ2-7	NA	NA	14	CASSVGATEYAQYF	TGTGCCAGCAGCGTAGGAGCGACGGAGTACGCGCAGTACTTC
TRBV6-5	TRBJ1-5	NA	NA	14	CASGSRGGYQPQHF	TGTGCCAGCGGTAGCAGGGGAGGGTATCAGCCCCAGCATTTT
TRBV29-1	TRBJ2-5	NA	NA	16	CSVEGQSGDRVEAQYF	TGCAGCGTTGAAGGTCAATCGGGGGACAGAGTTGAGGCCCAGTACTTC
TRBV25-1	TRBJ2-5	NA	TRBD2	14	CASRTSGRQETQYF	TGTGCCAGCAGGACTAGCGGGCGGCAAGAGACCCAGTACTTC
TRBV10-3	TRBJ2-1	NA	TRBD2	16	CAISESGTSGSYEQFF	TGTGCCATCAGTGAGTCCGGGACTAGCGGGAGCTATGAGCAGTTCTTC
TRBV18	TRBJ1-5	NA	NA	15	CASSPAAARNQPQHF	TGTGCCAGCTCACCAGCGGCTGCCCGCAATCAGCCCCAGCATTTT
TRBV28	TRBJ2-3	NA	TRBD2	15	CASRTGAGEVDTQYF	TGTGCCAGCAGGACGGGAGCGGGAGAGGTAGATACGCAGTATTTT
TRBV28	TRBJ1-6	once	NA	14	CASTPAPGRSPLHF	TGTGCCAGCACTCCCGCCCCAGGGCGGTCACCCCTCCACTTT
TRBV5-4	TRBJ2-1	NA	TRBD2	16	CASSPTPGREWNEQFF	TGTGCCAGCAGCCCCACGCCCGGGCGGGAGTGGAATGAGCAGTTCTTC
TRBV4-3	TRBJ1-4	few	NA	16	CASSQSPGVGNEKLFF	TGCGCCAGCAGCCAAAGCCCAGGGGTGGGTAATGAAAAACTGTTTTTT
TRBV5-5	TRBJ2-7	NA	TRBD2	13	CASSSGRSYEQYF	TGTGCCAGTTCTAGCGGGAGAAGTTACGAGCAGTACTTC
TRBV7-6	TRBJ2-7	NA	NA	14	CASSPGRNSYEQYF	TGTGCCAGCAGCCCAGGGCGAAACTCCTACGAGCAGTACTTC
TRBV9	TRBJ2-7	NA	NA	17	CASSVPGQTFTPYEQYF	TGTGCCAGCAGCGTCCCTGGACAGACTTTCACCCCCTACGAGCAGTACTTC
TRBV28	TRBJ2-4	NA	TRBD1	19	CASGPAGTGGPVGKNIQYF	TGTGCCAGCGGTCCAGCCGGGACAGGGGGCCCAGTTGGCAAAAACATTCAGTACTTC